A single sample gave rise to the 30 T cell receptor beta chains below, sequenced in a study of blood T cell repertoires in COVID-19. TCRdb keeps only in-frame clones here, not all; method: immunoSEQ multiplex PCR. Of 280,000 or so clones in the sample, around 87% were seen once. Sequenced: peripheral blood. The receptors here all came from a woman aged 25 to 39 who had recovered from COVID-19.

The rearrangement links TRBV10-3 to TRBJ2-7; TRBD2 aligns across 8 bases. Per the germline V gene, CDR1 is ENHRY and CDR2 is SYGVKD. With 2 bases clipped from V and 4 bases from J, the junction kept 4 bases outside the gene matches. The CDR3 extends over 14 amino acids. CDR3 region: CAISESGSRYEQYF. The CDR3 DNA reads TGTGCCATCAGTGAGAGCGGGAGTAGGTACGAGCAGTACTTC.

As to this clone: This sample also contains other DNA sequences that code for the same CDR3. V and J are TRBV18 and TRBJ1-1, with 8 bases fitting TRBD1. The germline V gene encodes CDR1 KGHSH and CDR2 LQKENI. V lost 3 bases, J lost 5 bases, and 5 bases stayed unmatched. The CDR3 has 14 amino acids. CDR3 residues: CASSPGTGNTEAFF. CDR3 coding DNA: TGTGCCAGCTCACCCGGGACAGGTAATACTGAAGCTTTCTTT.

This chain joins TRBV7-6 and TRBJ2-3, with a weak D call TRBD1 (5 bases). There are 16 residues in the CDR3. Germline assignment: CDR1 SGHVS and CDR2 FNYEAQ. V was pared by 6 bases and J by 4 bases, with 20 bases between. CDR3 protein: CASSFTGLNIPDTQYF. The DNA for the CDR3 is TGTGCCAGCAGTTTTACAGGTCTTAATATCCCAGATACGCAGTATTTT.

The chain couples TRBV7-2 to TRBJ2-1; D uncertain. V lost 5 bases to trimming and J lost 10 bases, with 18 bases between them. The CDR3 has 14 amino acids. The germline V gene encodes CDR1 SGHTA and CDR2 FQGNSA. The CDR3 region is CASSPRKIVREQFF. The DNA for the CDR3 is TGTGCCAGCAGCCCGAGGAAGATTGTGCGCGAGCAGTTCTTC.

V gene TRBV7-9 combines with J gene TRBJ2-3; 11 bases align to TRBD2. After removal of 4 bases from V and 0 bases from J, the junction contained 6 bases not matched to a gene. Germline V gives CDR1 SEHNR, CDR2 FQNEAQ (reference sequence). The CDR3 is 17 amino acids. The chain's CDR3 is CASSWISGGDSTDTQYF. As DNA, the CDR3 is TGTGCCAGCAGCTGGATTAGCGGGGGGGATAGCACAGATACGCAGTATTTT.

This rearrangement joins TRBV6-2 or TRBV6-3 to TRBJ2-7; TRBD2 aligns across 10 bases. J was trimmed by 1 base and V by 5 bases; bases with no gene match: 17. Germline CDR1 MNHEY, CDR2 SVGEGT. CDR3 length: 19 residues. Here the CDR3 DNA reads TGTGCCAGCAGTCCCCGGCTAGCGGGAGCGCGCCCGGTTTCCTACGAGCAGTACTTC. Translation gives CASSPRLAGARPVSYEQYF.

The CDR3 region is CASSHGTGGRNTIYF. DNA for the CDR3: TGTGCCAGCAGCCACGGGACAGGGGGCCGAAACACCATATATTTT. The V and J genes are TRBV7-9 and TRBJ1-3; TRBD1 matches at 12 bases. J lost 5 bases, V lost 5 bases, and 4 bases had no gene match. The CDR3 spans 15 residues. Germline CDR1 and CDR2: SEHNR and FQNEAQ (reference sequence).

The chain recombines TRBV24-1 with TRBJ2-7, with D perhaps TRBD2 (6 bases). CDR1 is KGHDR, CDR2 SFDVKD, per germline. V was clipped by 2 bases and J by 3 bases, with 13 bases between them. The CDR3 consists of 15 residues. This CDR3 reads CATSDSYSGLYEQYF. In nucleotides, the CDR3 is TGTGCCACCAGTGATTCTTATAGCGGCCTCTACGAGCAGTACTTC.

This rearrangement joins TRBV6-5 to TRBJ2-1; 8 bases fit TRBD2. This CDR3 comprises 15 residues. With 8 bases clipped from V and 8 bases from J, the junction kept 14 bases outside the gene matches. From germline, CDR1 is MNHEY and CDR2 SVGAGI. CDR3 protein: CASGKIAGRPHEQFF. The CDR3 DNA is TGTGCCAGCGGAAAGATAGCGGGGCGCCCCCATGAGCAGTTCTTC.

The chain carries TRBV19 and TRBJ1-6, with 8 bases fitting TRBD1. V lost 9 bases to trimming and J lost 0 bases; unmatched junction nucleotides: 10. The germline CDR1 and CDR2 sequences are LNHDA and SQIVND (reference sequence). The CDR3 contains 17 residues. This CDR3 reads CASSGGPASSYNSPLHF. Written as DNA, the CDR3 is TGTGCCAGCTCAGGGGGCCCAGCGAGCTCCTATAATTCACCCCTCCACTTT.

This chain uses TRBV7-9 with TRBJ2-5, with TRBD1 identical over 7 bases. The germline gives CDR1 SEHNR, CDR2 FQNEAQ (reference sequence). V dropped 1 base and J dropped 0; count of bases not matched to a gene: 2. CDR3 length: 15 amino acids. CDR3 residues: CASSLGDRDQETQYF. DNA for the CDR3: TGTGCCAGCAGCTTAGGAGACAGGGACCAAGAGACCCAGTACTTC.

Note on this clone: The sample contains more than one DNA sequence encoding this CDR3. The chain has TRBV9 and TRBJ2-1, with D perhaps TRBD2 (6 bases). Germline-derived CDR1 and CDR2 are SGDLS and YYNGEE. CDR3 length: 13 amino acids. V lost 0 bases and J 7 bases, leaving 8 bases between the germline ends. The CDR3 loop is CASSVGGANEQFF. The CDR3 DNA follows: TGTGCCAGCAGCGTAGGCGGGGCTAATGAGCAGTTCTTC.

The sample holds one count of this clone. This chain's CDR3 is CASSYGSLYEQFF. Written as DNA, the CDR3 is TGTGCCAGCAGCTACGGGTCGTTATATGAGCAGTTCTTC. The rearrangement links TRBV11-2 to TRBJ2-1; D not resolved. The length of the CDR3 is 13 residues. V was pared by 4 bases and J by 8 bases, with 12 bases between. The germline V gene has CDR1 SGHAT and CDR2 FQNNGV. The complete variable domain, with remaining parts taken from reference TRBV11-2 and TRBJ2-1, reads EAGVAQSPRYKIIEKRQSVAFWCNPISGHATLYWYQQILGQGPKLLIQFQNNGVVDDSQLPKDRFSAERLKGVDSTLKIQPAKLEDSAVYLCASSYGSLYEQFFGPGTRLTVL.

This chain joins TRBV10-2 and TRBJ2-7, with D maybe TRBD1 (9 bases). The germline CDR1 and CDR2 sequences are WSHSY and SAAADI. With 3 bases removed from V and 3 bases from J, the gap between germline ends came to 18 bases. CDR3 size: 16 residues. DNA for the CDR3: TGCGCCAGCAGTGACGTAGCGGGACAGGGTTTCTACGAGCAGTACTTC. Translation gives CASSDVAGQGFYEQYF.

This clone was seen a single time. V usage is TRBV24-1 and J usage is TRBJ2-3; TRBD2 matches 7 bases. From germline, CDR1 is KGHDR and CDR2 SFDVKD. The trim removed 0 bases at V and 5 bases at J, leaving 4 bases unmatched. CDR3 length: 15 residues. DNA for the CDR3: TGTGCCACCAGTGATTTGGCGGGAGTAGGAGATACGCAGTATTTT. Translating gives CATSDLAGVGDTQYF.

The chain couples TRBV28 to TRBJ2-7, with 11 nucleotides matching TRBD2. There are 15 residues in the CDR3. Germline values: CDR1 MDHEN, CDR2 SYDVKM. V was clipped by 3 bases and J by 7 bases; unmatched bases: 8. The DNA for the CDR3 is TGTGCCAGCAGTTTGACGACTAGCGGGAAGAGGGAGCAGTACTTC. Amino acids: CASSLTTSGKREQYF.

The chain carries TRBV11-2 and TRBJ1-1; D gene unclear. CDR1 and CDR2 from the germline V gene are SGHAT and FQNNGV. This CDR3 comprises 16 residues. Trimming stripped 8 bases from V and 0 bases from J, with 19 bases between. In DNA, the CDR3 is TGTGCCAGCGGATTATTGAGGGCAGGAATGAACACTGAAGCTTTCTTT. Translating it yields CASGLLRAGMNTEAFF.

As for this clone: The same CDR3 also results from other DNA sequences found in this sample. The rearrangement uses TRBV19 and TRBJ2-1; D perhaps matches TRBD2 (6 bases). V lost 3 bases and J lost 1, with 7 bases in between. CDR3 length: 14 amino acids. In germline, CDR1 is LNHDA, CDR2 SQIVND (reference sequence). Here the CDR3 reads CASSIGGSYNEQFF. In DNA form, the CDR3 reads TGTGCCAGTAGTATTGGAGGGTCCTACAATGAGCAGTTCTTC.

This clone was picked up one time. This rearrangement joins TRBV18 to TRBJ1-6; possibly TRBD1 for D (6 bases). The CDR3 is made up of 16 amino acids. Germline V gene data show CDR1 as KGHSH and CDR2 as LQKENI. V was shortened by 2 bases and J by 7 bases, with 15 bases between the two germline ends. CDR3 in amino acids: CASSPIRGARNSPLHF. The DNA of the CDR3 is TGTGCCAGCTCACCAATTCGGGGGGCCAGGAATTCACCCCTCCACTTT.

In this sample, this clone turned up once. V gene TRBV5-4 combines with J gene TRBJ1-2; unclear D gene. The CDR3 covers 12 residues. V was trimmed by 0 bases and J by 4 bases, leaving 4 bases between them. From germline, CDR1 is SGHNT and CDR2 YYREEE (reference sequence). The CDR3 bases are TGTGCCAGCAGCTTGGACAGCTATGGCTACACCTTC. Its protein is CASSLDSYGYTF.

The chain has TRBV7-8 and TRBJ2-7; the match to TRBD2 covers 8 bases. Germline CDR1 is SGHVS and CDR2 is FQNEAQ. The CDR3 totals 14 residues. V lost 2 bases, J lost 6 bases, and 6 bases stayed unmatched. The CDR3 DNA is TGTGCCAGCAGCTTAAGCGGGAGTGGAAGCGAGCAGTACTTC. It encodes CASSLSGSGSEQYF. Using reference TRBV7-8 and TRBJ2-7 for the parts outside the CDR3, the full variable domain is GAGVSQSPRYKVAKRGQDVALRCDPISGHVSLFWYQQALGQGPEFLTYFQNEAQLDKSGLPSDRFFAERPEGSVSTLKIQRTQQEDSAVYLCASSLSGSGSEQYFGPGTRLTVT.

This clone was seen a handful of times. The chain uses TRBV19 and TRBJ2-1, with unresolved D. The CDR3 has 17 residues. V dropped 5 bases and J dropped 0 bases, with 17 bases sitting between them. Germline assignment: CDR1 LNHDA and CDR2 SQIVND (reference sequence). For the CDR3, the DNA is TGTGCCAGTAGTCTGCCAAACTTCCGAGGCTCCTACAATGAGCAGTTCTTC. Translated, it gives CASSLPNFRGSYNEQFF.

The gene calls are TRBV7-8 and TRBJ2-1; tentatively, D is TRBD2 (5 bases). Trimming stripped 5 bases from V and 2 bases from J, with 22 bases between. This CDR3 has 18 residues. In germline, CDR1 is SGHVS, CDR2 FQNEAQ. The CDR3 nucleotides read TGTGCCAGCAGCCCCATGGTTGTAAGCGGAGATGCCTACAATGAGCAGTTCTTC. Encoded protein: CASSPMVVSGDAYNEQFF.

This chain uses TRBV28 with TRBJ1-5; 11 bases fit TRBD1. This CDR3 spans 15 amino acids. J was trimmed by 6 bases and V by 3 bases; bases with no gene match: 4. The germline gives CDR1 MDHEN, CDR2 SYDVKM. This chain's CDR3 is CASSFQGQGVQPQHF. For the CDR3, the DNA is TGTGCCAGCAGTTTTCAGGGACAGGGGGTTCAGCCCCAGCATTTT.

The chain is built from TRBV3-1 (or the pseudogene TRBV3-2) and TRBJ2-5; TRBD1 agrees at 7 bases. With 1 base clipped from V and 5 bases from J, the junction kept 10 bases outside the gene matches. CDR3 length equals 16 residues. Per germline, CDR1 LGHDT and CDR2 YNNKEL (reference sequence). CDR3 bases: TGTGCCAGCAGCCAAGGGACAGGTCTCGGGGTGGAGACCCAGTACTTC. Encoded protein: CASSQGTGLGVETQYF.

This clone was observed a few times. The chain has TRBV24-1 and TRBJ2-2; D is perhaps TRBD2 (5 bases). Trimming left V 6 bases short and J 1 base short, with 5 bases between. Looked up from germline, CDR1 is KGHDR and CDR2 is SFDVKD. The CDR3 sequence is 13 residues long. This CDR3 reads CATSRENTGELFF. CDR3 coding DNA: TGTGCCACCAGTCGGGAGAACACCGGGGAGCTGTTTTTT.

This chain uses TRBV2 with TRBJ2-1, with 10 bases that match TRBD2. The J segment lost 3 bases and the V segment lost 6 bases, leaving 8 bases of the junction unmatched. CDR3 size: 16 residues. From germline, CDR1 is SNHLY and CDR2 FYNNEI. The CDR3 DNA reads TGTGCCAGCAGCGCCCGTCGGACTAGCGGCTACAATGAGCAGTTCTTC. The encoded protein is CASSARRTSGYNEQFF.

This clone was detected only a few times. The genes are TRBV4-1 and TRBJ1-1; 9 bases are a match to TRBD1. The CDR3 extends over 13 amino acids. The V segment lost 4 bases and the J segment 4 bases; nucleotides outside the gene matches: 1. Germline V lookup: CDR1 MGHRA, CDR2 YSYEKL. The CDR3 region is CASSLTGGTEAFF. DNA of the CDR3: TGCGCCAGCAGCCTGACAGGGGGCACTGAAGCTTTCTTT.

The chain links TRBV2 to TRBJ1-1; 7 positions match TRBD1. The CDR3 spans 12 residues. The germline CDR1 and CDR2 sequences are SNHLY and FYNNEI. Germline trimming cut 2 bases from V and 8 bases from J; bases unmatched to any gene: 2. The CDR3 DNA reads as TGTGCCAGCAGTGAATGGGACAGCGAAGCTTTCTTT. Protein sequence: CASSEWDSEAFF.

This clone was detected only once. The chain uses TRBV4-1 and TRBJ1-1, with 8 bases aligning to TRBD1. CDR3 length equals 14 residues. V was clipped by 1 base and J by 4 bases; unmatched bases: 2. Germline assignment: CDR1 MGHRA and CDR2 YSYEKL. CDR3 bases: TGCGCCAGCAGCCAAGGACAGGGGAGCACTGAAGCTTTCTTT. Amino acids: CASSQGQGSTEAFF.